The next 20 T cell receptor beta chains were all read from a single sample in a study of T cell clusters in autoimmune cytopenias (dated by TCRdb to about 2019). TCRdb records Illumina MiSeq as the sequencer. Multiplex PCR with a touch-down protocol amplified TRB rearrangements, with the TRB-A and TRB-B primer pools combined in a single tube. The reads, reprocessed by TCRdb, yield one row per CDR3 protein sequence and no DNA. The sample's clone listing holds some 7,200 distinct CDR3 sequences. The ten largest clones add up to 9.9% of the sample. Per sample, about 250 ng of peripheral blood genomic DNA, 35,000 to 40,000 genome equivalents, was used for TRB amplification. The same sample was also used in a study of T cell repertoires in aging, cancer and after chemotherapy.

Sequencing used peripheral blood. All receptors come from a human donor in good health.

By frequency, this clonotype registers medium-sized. This chain's CDR3 is CATSRRLQDRADTQYF. The V call is TRBV15, the J call TRBJ2-3; the D gene TCRdb calls, TRBD1, cannot be checked with no DNA. Germline lookup yields CDR1 LNHNV and CDR2 YYDKDF (reference sequence). The CDR3 spans 16 residues.

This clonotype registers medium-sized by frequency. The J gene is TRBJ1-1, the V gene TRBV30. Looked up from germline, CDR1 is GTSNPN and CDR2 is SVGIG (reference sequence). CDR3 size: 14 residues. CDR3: CAWSVNSANTEAFF.

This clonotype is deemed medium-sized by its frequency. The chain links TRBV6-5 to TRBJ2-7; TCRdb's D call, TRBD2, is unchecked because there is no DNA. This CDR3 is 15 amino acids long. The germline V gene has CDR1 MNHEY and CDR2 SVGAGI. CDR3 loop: CASRRARQEAYEQYF.

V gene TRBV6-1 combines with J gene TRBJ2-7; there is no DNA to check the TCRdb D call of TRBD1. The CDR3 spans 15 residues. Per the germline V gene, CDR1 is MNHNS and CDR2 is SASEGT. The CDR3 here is CASSELDRPTYEQYF.

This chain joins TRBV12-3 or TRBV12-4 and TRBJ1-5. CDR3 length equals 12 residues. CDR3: CASSLPNQPQHF.

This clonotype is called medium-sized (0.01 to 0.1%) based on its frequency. The CDR3 loop reads CATSRDGPNTGELFF. The chain is built from TRBV15 and TRBJ2-2. The CDR3 runs 15 residues. CDR1 and CDR2 (germline): LNHNV, YYDKDF (reference sequence). Filled out from reference TRBV15 and TRBJ2-2, the complete variable domain reads DAMVIQNPRYQVTQFGKPVTLSCSQTLNHNVMYWYQQKSSQAPKLLFHYYDKDFNNEADTPDNFQSRRPNTSFCFLDIRSPGLGDTAMYLCATSRDGPNTGELFFGEGSRLTVL.

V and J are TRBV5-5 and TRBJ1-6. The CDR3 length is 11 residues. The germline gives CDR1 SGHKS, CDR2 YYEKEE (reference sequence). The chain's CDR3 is CASSANSPLHF.

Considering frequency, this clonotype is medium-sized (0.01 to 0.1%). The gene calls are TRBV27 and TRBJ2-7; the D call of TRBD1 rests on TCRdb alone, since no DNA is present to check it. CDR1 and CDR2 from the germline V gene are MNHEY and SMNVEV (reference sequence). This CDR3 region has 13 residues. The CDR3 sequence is CASAGQTSYEQYF.

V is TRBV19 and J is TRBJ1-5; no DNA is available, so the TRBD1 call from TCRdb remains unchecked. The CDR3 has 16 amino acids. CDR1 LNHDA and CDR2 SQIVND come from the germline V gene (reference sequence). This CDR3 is CASSIAGRVGNQPQHF.

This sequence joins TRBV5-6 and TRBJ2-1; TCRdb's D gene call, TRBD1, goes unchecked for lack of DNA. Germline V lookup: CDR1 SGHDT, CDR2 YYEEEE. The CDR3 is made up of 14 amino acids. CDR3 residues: CASSFRSGFSGQFF.

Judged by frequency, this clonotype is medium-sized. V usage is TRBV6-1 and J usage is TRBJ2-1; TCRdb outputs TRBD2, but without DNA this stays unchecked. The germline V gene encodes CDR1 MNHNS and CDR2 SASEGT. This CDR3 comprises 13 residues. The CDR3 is CASGAGSYNEQFF.

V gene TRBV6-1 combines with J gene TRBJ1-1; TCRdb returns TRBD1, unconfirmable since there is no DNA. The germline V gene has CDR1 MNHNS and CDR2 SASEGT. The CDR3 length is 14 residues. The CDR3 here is CASSTGLSGTEAFF.

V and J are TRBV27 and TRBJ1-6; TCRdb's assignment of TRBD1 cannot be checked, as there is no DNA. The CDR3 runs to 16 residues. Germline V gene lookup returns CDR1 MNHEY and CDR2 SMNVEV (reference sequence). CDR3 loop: CASSLDKGSYNSPLHF.

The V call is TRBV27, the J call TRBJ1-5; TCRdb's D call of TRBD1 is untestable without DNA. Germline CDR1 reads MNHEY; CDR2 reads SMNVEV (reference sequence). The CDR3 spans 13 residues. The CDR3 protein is CASSFTGNQPQHF.

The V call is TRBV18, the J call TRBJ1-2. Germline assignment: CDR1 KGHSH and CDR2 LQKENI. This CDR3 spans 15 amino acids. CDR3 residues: CASSPATLGGYGYTF.

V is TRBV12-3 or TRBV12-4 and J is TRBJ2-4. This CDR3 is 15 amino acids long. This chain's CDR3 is CASSLMSRAKNIQYF.

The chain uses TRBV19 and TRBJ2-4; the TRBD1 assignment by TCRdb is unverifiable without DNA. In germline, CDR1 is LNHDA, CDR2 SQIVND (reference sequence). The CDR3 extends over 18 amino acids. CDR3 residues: CASTHPLQGAEAKNIQYF.

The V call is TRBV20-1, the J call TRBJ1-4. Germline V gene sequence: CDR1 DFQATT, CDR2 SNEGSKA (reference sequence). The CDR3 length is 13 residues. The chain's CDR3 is CSARGLSYEKLFF.

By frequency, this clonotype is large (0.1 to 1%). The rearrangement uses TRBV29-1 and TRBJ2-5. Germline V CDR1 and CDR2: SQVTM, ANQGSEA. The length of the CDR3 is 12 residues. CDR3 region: CSGWQPQETQYF.

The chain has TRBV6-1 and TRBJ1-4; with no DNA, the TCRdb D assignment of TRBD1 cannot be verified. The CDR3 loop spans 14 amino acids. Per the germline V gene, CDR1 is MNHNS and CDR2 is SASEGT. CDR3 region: CASSMGHSNEKLFF.